Each of the 30 T cell receptor beta chains below was sequenced from the same sample in a study of cytomegalovirus exposure and HLA in healthy donors. PCR amplification relied on 60 Vbeta primers (plus 13 Jbeta primers). Generated by immunoSEQ multiplex PCR, the TCRdb table keeps only in-frame clones and is missing some. Of about 140,000 clones listed, roughly three quarters are singletons. Sequenced material: PBMCs. The receptors were sampled from a woman aged 40 to 50 in good health and CMV-seronegative.

A few counts support this clone. The genes are TRBV6-1 and TRBJ2-7, with a tentative D call TRBD1 (6 bases). This CDR3 has 13 residues. Germline CDR1 is MNHNS and CDR2 is SASEGT. Trimming took off 5 bases at V and 1 base at J, with 9 bases between the two ends. In DNA, the CDR3 is TGTGCCAGCAGTTCGAGGGGGTCCTACGAGCAGTACTTC. It codes for CASSSRGSYEQYF.

The chain has TRBV2 and TRBJ2-1, with D perhaps matching TRBD1 (5 bases). Germline-derived CDR1 and CDR2 are SNHLY and FYNNEI. The CDR3 has 14 amino acids. With 6 bases removed from V and 4 bases from J, the gap between germline ends came to 13 bases. In DNA form, the CDR3 reads TGTGCCAGCAGCGCAGGACACCCTTACAATGAGCAGTTCTTC. It codes for CASSAGHPYNEQFF.

The CDR3 spells CASSFNRGLAGELFF. In DNA, the CDR3 is TGTGCCAGCAGCTTTAACAGGGGGTTGGCCGGGGAGCTGTTTTTT. The J gene is TRBJ2-2, the V gene TRBV11-3, with TRBD1 matching over 8 bases. The CDR3 extends over 15 amino acids. The germline V gene encodes CDR1 SGHNT and CDR2 YENEEA. The V and J ends lost 3 bases and 6 bases, in that order; junction bases with no gene match: 6.

The chain joins TRBV6-1 to TRBJ2-5; weak D call: TRBD1 (5 bases). This CDR3 has 15 residues. Trimming removed 6 bases from V and 5 bases from J, with 19 bases in between. Germline CDR1 reads MNHNS; CDR2 reads SASEGT. CDR3 sequence reads: CASRSSLRRAETQYF. CDR3 sequence (DNA): TGTGCCAGCAGGAGTTCCCTACGCAGGGCTGAGACCCAGTACTTC.

The chain links TRBV29-1 to TRBJ2-1, with 7 bases identical to TRBD2. From germline, CDR1 is SQVTM and CDR2 ANQGSEA. This CDR3 is 13 amino acids long. The ends lost 8 bases at V and 6 bases at J; junction bases unmatched: 10. The CDR3 coding sequence is TGCAGCTCCGGGTGGGGGGGAGGCAATGAGCAGTTCTTC. It is translated as CSSGWGGGNEQFF.

This clone turned up a few times. This chain uses TRBV11-3 with TRBJ1-1; D is ambiguous. CDR1 SGHNT and CDR2 YENEEA come from the germline V gene. This CDR3 comprises 13 residues. The V and J ends lost 5 bases and 4 bases respectively, with 11 bases between them. The DNA for the CDR3 is TGTGCCAGCAGCCCCGAGATGGTCACTGAAGCTTTCTTT. Translated: CASSPEMVTEAFF. Based on the CDR3 plus reference TRBV11-3 and TRBJ1-1, the full variable domain is EAGVVQSPRYKIIEKKQPVAFWCNPISGHNTLYWYLQNLGQGPELLIRYENEEAVDDSQLPKDRFSAERLKGVDSTLKIQPAELGDSAVYLCASSPEMVTEAFFGQGTRLTVV.

The rearrangement links TRBV7-9 to TRBJ1-1; TRBD1 matches 7 bases. The CDR3 loop spans 15 amino acids. After removal of 5 bases from V and 4 bases from J, the junction contained 10 bases not matched to a gene. Germline-derived CDR1 and CDR2 are SEHNR and FQNEAQ (reference sequence). This chain's CDR3 is CASSRPRGKVTEAFF. The CDR3, as DNA: TGTGCCAGCAGCCGCCCCAGGGGGAAAGTCACTGAAGCTTTCTTT.

A remark on this clone: Within the sample, other DNA sequences also encode this same CDR3. V gene TRBV9 combines with J gene TRBJ2-1; maybe TRBD1 (5 bases). In germline, CDR1 is SGDLS, CDR2 YYNGEE. V was cut by 2 bases and J by 2 bases, with 5 bases left in between. The CDR3 is 13 amino acids. CDR3 sequence reads: CASSVGPYNEQFF. DNA of the CDR3: TGTGCCAGCAGCGTGGGGCCCTACAATGAGCAGTTCTTC. Drawing the rest from reference TRBV9 and TRBJ2-1, the complete variable domain is DSGVTQTPKHLITATGQRVTLRCSPRSGDLSVYWYQQSLDQGLQFLIQYYNGEERAKGNILERFSAQQFPDLHSELNLSSLELGDSALYFCASSVGPYNEQFFGPGTRLTVL.

J is TRBJ2-4 and V is TRBV6-5; 7 nucleotides agree with TRBD1. Trimming took 5 bases from V and 1 from J; bases not matched to a gene: 2. The CDR3 runs to 14 residues. CDR1 is MNHEY and CDR2 is SVGAGI in the germline V gene. The CDR3 coding sequence is TGTGCCAGCAGTACGACAGGGGCCAAAAACATTCAGTACTTC. It specifies CASSTTGAKNIQYF.

This clone was detected only once. The chain combines TRBV27 with TRBJ2-7, with a tentative D call TRBD1 (7 bases). The CDR3 has 15 residues. Germline V gives CDR1 MNHEY, CDR2 SMNVEV (reference sequence). V lost 6 bases and J lost 2, with 17 bases in between. Here the CDR3 reads CASRPHQGGAYEQYF. As DNA, the CDR3 is TGTGCCAGCAGGCCTCACCAGGGGGGAGCCTACGAGCAGTACTTC.

This chain links TRBV28 with TRBJ2-4, with no clear D. The CDR3 is 11 residues long. Germline V gene sequence: CDR1 MDHEN, CDR2 SYDVKM. Trimming took off 8 bases at V and 8 bases at J, with 10 bases between the two ends. The CDR3 nucleotides are TGTGCCAGCGCCCTAGGTCACATTCAGTACTTC. Its translation is CASALGHIQYF.

This clone occurred once. The V gene is TRBV28, the J gene TRBJ1-6, with 10 bases matching TRBD1. J gave up 14 bases and V 6 bases, and 13 bases lay outside the gene matches. From germline, CDR1 is MDHEN and CDR2 SYDVKM. The CDR3 length is 15 residues. CDR3 nucleotides: TGTGCCAGCAGACCCGGGACAGGGGACGGTAAATCCCTCCACTTT. Translated, it gives CASRPGTGDGKSLHF. The full variable domain, completed using reference TRBV28 and TRBJ1-6, is DVKVTQSSRYLVKRTGEKVFLECVQDMDHENMFWYRQDPGLGLRLIYFSYDVKMKEKGDIPEGYSVSREKKERFSLILESASTNQTSMYLCASRPGTGDGKSLHFGNGTRLTVT.

J is TRBJ1-5 and V is TRBV19; D unclear. Trimming cost V 6 bases and J 0 bases, with 9 bases left between them. The CDR3 has 14 residues. The germline V gene encodes CDR1 LNHDA and CDR2 SQIVND (reference sequence). In nucleotides, the CDR3 is TGTGCCAGTAGCAGGAAGGATAGCAATCAGCCCCAGCATTTT. It translates to CASSRKDSNQPQHF.

This clone has only one observation. V gene TRBV7-2 combines with J gene TRBJ2-7, with TRBD1 identical over 12 bases. This CDR3 region has 14 residues. J lost 6 bases, V lost 5 bases, and 5 bases had no gene match. Germline assignment: CDR1 SGHTA and CDR2 FQGNSA. CDR3 nucleotides: TGTGCCAGCAGCCCTGGGACAGGGGGCTCCGAGCAGTACTTC. This sequence encodes CASSPGTGGSEQYF.

This clone occurred a few times. The chain carries TRBV29-1 and TRBJ2-7, with 9 bases lining up with TRBD1. V lost 4 bases to trimming and J lost 4 bases; unmatched junction nucleotides: 11. CDR3 length: 15 residues. In germline, CDR1 is SQVTM, CDR2 ANQGSEA. CDR3 residues: CSVGGMGQGIYEQYF. Here the CDR3 DNA reads TGCAGCGTTGGGGGGATGGGACAGGGCATTTACGAGCAGTACTTC.

The genes are TRBV4-2 and TRBJ2-2; no definite D call. The germline V and J ends were trimmed by 4 bases and 0 bases, with 6 bases remaining between them. Germline V gives CDR1 LGHNA, CDR2 YNFKEQ. The CDR3 has 14 residues. CDR3: CASSPLSNTGELFF. The CDR3 DNA follows: TGTGCCAGCAGCCCACTATCGAACACCGGGGAGCTGTTTTTT.

The chain carries TRBV5-6 and TRBJ2-2, with D perhaps matching TRBD1 (5 bases). This CDR3 comprises 14 residues. CDR1 is SGHDT, CDR2 YYEEEE, per germline. Deletions cut 0 bases from V and 8 bases from J, with 11 bases between. Written as DNA, the CDR3 is TGTGCCAGCAGCTTGGTTGACAGTCGAGGGGAGCTGTTTTTT. Encoded protein: CASSLVDSRGELFF. Supplemented by reference TRBV5-6 and TRBJ2-2, the full variable domain reads DAGVTQSPTHLIKTRGQQVTLRCSPKSGHDTVSWYQQALGQGPQFIFQYYEEEERQRGNFPDRFSGHQFPNYSSELNVNALLLGDSALYLCASSLVDSRGELFFGEGSRLTVL.

This clone was recorded only once. V gene TRBV7-3 combines with J gene TRBJ2-2, with D possibly TRBD1 on 5 matching bases. The V end was cut by 4 bases, the J end by 2 bases, with 11 bases between. CDR3 length: 15 residues. The V gene's germline CDR1 is SGHTA and CDR2 FQGTGA. CDR3 sequence: CASSSQGSNTGELFF. CDR3 nucleotides: TGTGCCAGCAGCTCTCAGGGTAGCAACACCGGGGAGCTGTTTTTT.

This clone has only one observation. The chain carries TRBV4-2 and TRBJ2-5; unclear D gene. V dropped 4 bases and J dropped 5 bases, with 20 bases sitting between them. CDR1 is LGHNA, CDR2 YNFKEQ, per germline. The CDR3 is 16 residues long. CDR3 amino acids: CASSLFPSFPAETQYF. In DNA, the CDR3 is TGTGCCAGCAGCCTATTCCCCTCTTTTCCAGCGGAGACCCAGTACTTC.

V gene TRBV7-9 combines with J gene TRBJ2-7; 11 bases map to TRBD1. From germline, CDR1 is SEHNR and CDR2 FQNEAQ (reference sequence). The CDR3 runs 16 residues. The V and J ends lost 1 base and 3 bases, in that order; junction bases with no gene match: 5. The CDR3 is CASSLVVGTGGYEQYF. In nucleotides, the CDR3 is TGTGCCAGCAGCTTAGTTGTAGGGACAGGGGGCTACGAGCAGTACTTC.

This clone was detected a few times. This chain connects TRBV6-1 to TRBJ2-6; no reliable D call. CDR1 MNHNS and CDR2 SASEGT come from the germline V gene. The V end was cut by 6 bases, the J end by 0 bases, with 9 bases between. The CDR3 spans 15 residues. CDR3 sequence (DNA): TGTGCCAGCAGCGACTTAAGCTCTGGGGCCAACGTCCTGACTTTC. Translated, it gives CASSDLSSGANVLTF.

In its sample, this clone was seen a few times. The chain is built from TRBV11-1 and TRBJ2-7; tentative D call: TRBD1 (5 bases). The CDR3 covers 17 residues. Trimming cost V 3 bases and J 0 bases, with 18 bases left between them. Germline-derived CDR1 and CDR2 are SGHAT and FQDESV (reference sequence). The CDR3 nucleotides are TGTGCCAGCAGCTTGGGGCCCCCCCTGGGCGCCTCCTACGAGCAGTACTTC. Encoded protein: CASSLGPPLGASYEQYF.

This sequence joins TRBV19 and TRBJ1-2, with D hard to call. Germline V CDR1 and CDR2: LNHDA, SQIVND (reference sequence). This CDR3 has 11 residues. Trimming left V 6 bases short and J 8 bases short, with 10 bases between. The CDR3 bases are TGTGCCAGTAGCAGGTACCCCGGCTACACCTTC. It encodes CASSRYPGYTF.

This chain uses TRBV5-1 with TRBJ2-1, with 7 bases aligning to TRBD2. The J segment lost 2 bases and the V segment lost 0 bases, leaving 2 bases of the junction unmatched. Germline CDR1 is SGHRS and CDR2 is YFSETQ. The CDR3 runs 15 residues. CDR3 bases: TGCGCCAGCAGCTTGGGGGGAGGGGCCTACAATGAGCAGTTCTTC. Protein product: CASSLGGGAYNEQFF.

The V call is TRBV30, the J call TRBJ2-7, with 8 positions matching TRBD2. V lost 2 bases and J lost 0; bases outside the gene matches: 6. Per the germline V gene, CDR1 is GTSNPN and CDR2 is SVGIG (reference sequence). This CDR3 is 15 amino acids long. This CDR3 is CAWSFSGVNSYEQYF. CDR3 nucleotide sequence: TGTGCCTGGAGTTTTAGCGGGGTTAACTCCTACGAGCAGTACTTC.

Note on this clone: With a much larger clone just one base away, this may be a read error. The chain is built from TRBV4-2 and TRBJ1-1, with 7 bases matching TRBD1. The germline V gene has CDR1 LGHNA and CDR2 YNFKEQ. V gave up 3 bases and J gave up 4 bases; unmatched junction bases: 8. This CDR3 region has 15 residues. The DNA of the CDR3 is TGTGCCAGCAGCCACCGGGACAGTAGTCGCACTGAAGCTTTCTTT. Protein product: CASSHRDSSRTEAFF.

The V and J genes are TRBV2 and TRBJ2-5; 9 bases align to TRBD2. The V gene end was trimmed by 3 bases and the J gene end by 2 bases; junction bases not matched to a gene: 4. Germline V gene data show CDR1 as SNHLY and CDR2 as FYNNEI. The CDR3 has 15 residues. CDR3 region: CASSDLAGSQETQYF. CDR3 in DNA: TGTGCCAGCAGTGATCTAGCGGGGTCTCAAGAGACCCAGTACTTC.

This clone was detected a few times. The rearrangement joins TRBV19 to TRBJ1-6, with D perhaps matching TRBD1 (6 bases). This CDR3 is 14 amino acids long. Trimming cost V 6 bases and J 8 bases, with 14 bases left between them. The germline V gene has CDR1 LNHDA and CDR2 SQIVND (reference sequence). Here the CDR3 DNA reads TGTGCCAGTAGACCATCCGGGGGGCATTCACCCCTCCACTTT. It encodes CASRPSGGHSPLHF.

The chain carries TRBV5-1 and TRBJ1-4; 12 nucleotides align to TRBD1. CDR1 is SGHRS and CDR2 is YFSETQ in the germline V gene. V shed 4 bases, J shed 7 bases, and the junction held 8 bases outside the gene matches. The CDR3 totals 16 residues. The CDR3 bases are TGCGCCAGCAGCATCCGGGACAGGGGGCGTAGTGAAAAACTGTTTTTT. Protein product: CASSIRDRGRSEKLFF.

The CDR3 here is CASSPRRGGEKLFF. CDR3 in DNA: TGTGCCAGCAGCCCAAGGCGGGGCGGTGAAAAACTGTTTTTT. The chain links TRBV16 to TRBJ1-4; tentatively, D is TRBD1 (5 bases). This CDR3 contains 14 residues. Germline CDR1 KGHSY, CDR2 FQNENV. V gave up 4 bases and J gave up 7 bases, with 13 bases separating them. Variable domain in full (rest from reference TRBV16 and TRBJ1-4): GEEVAQTPKHLVRGEGQKAKLYCAPIKGHSYVFWYQQVLKNEFKFLISFQNENVFDETGMPKERFSAKCLPNSPCSLEIQATKLEDSAVYFCASSPRRGGEKLFFGSGTQLSVL.